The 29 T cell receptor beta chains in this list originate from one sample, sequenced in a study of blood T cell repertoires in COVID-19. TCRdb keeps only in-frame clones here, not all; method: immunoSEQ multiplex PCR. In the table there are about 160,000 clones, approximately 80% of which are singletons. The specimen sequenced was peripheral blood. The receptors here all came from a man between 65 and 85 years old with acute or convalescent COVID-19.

The CDR3 region is CASSYPPGQAISGANVLTF. The CDR3 DNA reads TGTGCCAGCAGTTACCCACCGGGACAGGCAATCTCTGGGGCCAACGTCCTGACTTTC. The rearrangement links TRBV6-2 or TRBV6-3 to TRBJ2-6, with 8 bases identical to TRBD1. The CDR3 is made up of 19 amino acids. The germline V gene encodes CDR1 MNHEY and CDR2 SVGEGT. Unmatched junction bases numbered 9, after V lost 2 bases and J lost 0 bases.

CDR3 residues: CASSYISGIGNEQFF. The CDR3 region has the DNA TGTGCCAGCAGTTATATTAGCGGGATCGGCAATGAGCAGTTCTTC. V and J are TRBV6-5 and TRBJ2-1, with TRBD2 matching 8 bases. Germline V gene data show CDR1 as MNHEY and CDR2 as SVGAGI. This CDR3 is built from 15 residues. Germline trimming cut 3 bases from V and 6 bases from J; bases unmatched to any gene: 7.

The CDR3 loop is CATQNRGTGYTGELFF. The CDR3 DNA reads TGTGCCACCCAAAACCGCGGGACAGGGTACACCGGGGAGCTGTTTTTT. J is TRBJ2-2 and V is TRBV24-1; 9 nucleotides align to TRBD1. The CDR3 totals 16 residues. CDR1 is KGHDR, CDR2 SFDVKD, per germline. V shed 9 bases, J shed 3 bases, and the junction held 10 bases outside the gene matches.

This chain's CDR3 is CASSSQTSGSVEQYF. As DNA, the CDR3 is TGTGCCAGCAGCTCCCAGACTAGCGGGAGTGTTGAGCAGTACTTC. The V gene is TRBV5-4, the J gene TRBJ2-7; TRBD2 aligns across 12 bases. The CDR3 length is 15 residues. J was trimmed by 7 bases and V by 3 bases; bases with no gene match: 8. Germline-derived CDR1 and CDR2 are SGHNT and YYREEE (reference sequence).

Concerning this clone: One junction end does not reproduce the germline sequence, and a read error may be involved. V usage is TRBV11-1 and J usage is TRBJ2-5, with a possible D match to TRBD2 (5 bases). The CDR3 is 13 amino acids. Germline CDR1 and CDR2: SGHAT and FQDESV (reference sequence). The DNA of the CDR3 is TGTGCCAGCAGCTCTCTGAGGGAAGAGAGCCAGTACTTC. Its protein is CASSSLREESQYF.

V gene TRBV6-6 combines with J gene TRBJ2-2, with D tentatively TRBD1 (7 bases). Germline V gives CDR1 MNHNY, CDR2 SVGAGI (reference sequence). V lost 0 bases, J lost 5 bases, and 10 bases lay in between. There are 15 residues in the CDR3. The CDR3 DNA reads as TGTGCCAGCAGTTACTCGACAGGGAGGACCGGGGAGCTGTTTTTT. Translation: CASSYSTGRTGELFF.

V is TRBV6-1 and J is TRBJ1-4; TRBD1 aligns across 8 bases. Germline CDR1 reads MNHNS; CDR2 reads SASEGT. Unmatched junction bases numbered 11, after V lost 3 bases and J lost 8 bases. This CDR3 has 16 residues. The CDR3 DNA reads TGTGCCAGCAGTGACAGGGGGCGGGCTTTGGGCGAAAAACTGTTTTTT. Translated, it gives CASSDRGRALGEKLFF.

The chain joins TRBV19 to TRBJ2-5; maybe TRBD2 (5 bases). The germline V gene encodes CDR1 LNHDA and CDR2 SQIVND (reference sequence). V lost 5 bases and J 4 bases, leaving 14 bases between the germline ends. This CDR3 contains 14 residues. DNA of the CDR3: TGTGCCAGTAGTGGCCGGACGGGGAGAGAGACCCAGTACTTC. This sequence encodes CASSGRTGRETQYF. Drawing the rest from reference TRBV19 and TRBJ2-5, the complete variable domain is DGGITQSPKYLFRKEGQNVTLSCEQNLNHDAMYWYRQDPGQGLRLIYYSQIVNDFQKGDIAEGYSVSREKKESFPLTVTSAQKNPTAFYLCASSGRTGRETQYFGPGTRLLVL.

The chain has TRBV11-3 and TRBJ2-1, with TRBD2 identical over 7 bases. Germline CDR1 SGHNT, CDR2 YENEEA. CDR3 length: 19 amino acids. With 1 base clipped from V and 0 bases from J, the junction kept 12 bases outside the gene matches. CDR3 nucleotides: TGTGCCAGCAGCTTAGGAAGCTCCACTAGCGTAAGCTCCTACAATGAGCAGTTCTTC. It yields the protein CASSLGSSTSVSSYNEQFF.

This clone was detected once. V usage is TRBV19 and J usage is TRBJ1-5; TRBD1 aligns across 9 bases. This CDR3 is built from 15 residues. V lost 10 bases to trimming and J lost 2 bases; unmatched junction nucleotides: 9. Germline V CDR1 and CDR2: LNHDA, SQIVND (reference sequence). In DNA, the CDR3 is TGTGCCACCCACAGGGGGCGTTCGGGCAATCAGCCCCAGCATTTT. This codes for CATHRGRSGNQPQHF. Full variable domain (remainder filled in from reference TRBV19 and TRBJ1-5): DGGITQSPKYLFRKEGQNVTLSCEQNLNHDAMYWYRQDPGQGLRLIYYSQIVNDFQKGDIAEGYSVSREKKESFPLTVTSAQKNPTAFYLCATHRGRSGNQPQHFGDGTRLSIL.

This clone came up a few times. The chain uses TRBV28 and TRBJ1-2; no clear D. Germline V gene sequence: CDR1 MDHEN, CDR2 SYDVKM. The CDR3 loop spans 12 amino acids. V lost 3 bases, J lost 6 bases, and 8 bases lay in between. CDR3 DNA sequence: TGTGCCAGCAGTTTTCCGGGTAATGGCTACACCTTC. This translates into CASSFPGNGYTF.

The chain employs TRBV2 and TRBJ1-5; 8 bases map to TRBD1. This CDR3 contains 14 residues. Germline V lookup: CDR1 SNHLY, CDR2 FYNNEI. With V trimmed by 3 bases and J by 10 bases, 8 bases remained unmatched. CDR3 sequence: CASSDRDRLQPQHF. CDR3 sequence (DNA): TGTGCCAGCAGTGACCGGGACAGGCTCCAACCCCAGCATTTT. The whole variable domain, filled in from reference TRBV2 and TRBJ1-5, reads EPEVTQTPSHQVTQMGQEVILRCVPISNHLYFYWYRQILGQKVEFLVSFYNNEISEKSEIFDDQFSVERPDGSNFTLKIRSTKLEDSAMYFCASSDRDRLQPQHFGDGTRLSIL.

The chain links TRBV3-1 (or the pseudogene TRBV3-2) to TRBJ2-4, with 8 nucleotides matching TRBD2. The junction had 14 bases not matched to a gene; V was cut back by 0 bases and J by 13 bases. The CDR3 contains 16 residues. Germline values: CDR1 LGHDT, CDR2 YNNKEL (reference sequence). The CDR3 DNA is TGTGCCAGCAGCCAAGAAAAGCGGGGGTTCCAAGGGGCACAGTACTTC. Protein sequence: CASSQEKRGFQGAQYF.

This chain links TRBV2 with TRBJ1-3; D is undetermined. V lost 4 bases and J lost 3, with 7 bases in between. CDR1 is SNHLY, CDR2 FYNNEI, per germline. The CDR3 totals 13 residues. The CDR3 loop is CASSGSFGNTIYF. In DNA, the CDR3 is TGTGCCAGCAGTGGGAGTTTTGGAAACACCATATATTTT. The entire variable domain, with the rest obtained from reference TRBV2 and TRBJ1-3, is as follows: EPEVTQTPSHQVTQMGQEVILRCVPISNHLYFYWYRQILGQKVEFLVSFYNNEISEKSEIFDDQFSVERPDGSNFTLKIRSTKLEDSAMYFCASSGSFGNTIYFGEGSWLTVV.

CDR3 nucleotide sequence: TGTGCCAGCAGTGAAGTGGGGGGGGAGACCCAGTACTTC. It translates to CASSEVGGETQYF. V and J are TRBV6-1 and TRBJ2-5; 7 positions match TRBD2. V lost 1 base, J lost 5 bases, and 1 base stayed unmatched. CDR3 size: 13 residues. CDR1 MNHNS and CDR2 SASEGT come from the germline V gene.

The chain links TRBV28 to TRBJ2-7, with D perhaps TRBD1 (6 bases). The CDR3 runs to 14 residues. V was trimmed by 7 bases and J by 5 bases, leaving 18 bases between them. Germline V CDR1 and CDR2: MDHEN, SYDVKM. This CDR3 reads CASTTAAGVHEQYF. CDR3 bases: TGTGCCAGCACCACTGCAGCAGGGGTCCACGAGCAGTACTTC.

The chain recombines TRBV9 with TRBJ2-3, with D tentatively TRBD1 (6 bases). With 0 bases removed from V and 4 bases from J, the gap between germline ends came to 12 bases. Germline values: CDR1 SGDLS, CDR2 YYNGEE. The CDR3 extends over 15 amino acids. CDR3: CASSVVDSHADTQYF. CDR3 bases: TGTGCCAGCAGCGTAGTGGACAGTCACGCAGATACGCAGTATTTT.

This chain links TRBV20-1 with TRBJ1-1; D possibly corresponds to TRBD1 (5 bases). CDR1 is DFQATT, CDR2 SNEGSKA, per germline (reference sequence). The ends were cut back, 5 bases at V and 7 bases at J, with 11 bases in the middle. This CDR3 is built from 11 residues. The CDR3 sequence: CSARQGDEAFF. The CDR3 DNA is TGCAGTGCTCGCCAGGGTGATGAAGCTTTCTTT.

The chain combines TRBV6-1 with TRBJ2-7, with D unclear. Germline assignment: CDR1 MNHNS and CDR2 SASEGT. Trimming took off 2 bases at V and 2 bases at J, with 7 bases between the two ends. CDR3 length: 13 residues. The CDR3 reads CASSENLAYEQYF. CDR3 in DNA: TGTGCCAGCAGTGAAAACCTAGCCTACGAGCAGTACTTC.

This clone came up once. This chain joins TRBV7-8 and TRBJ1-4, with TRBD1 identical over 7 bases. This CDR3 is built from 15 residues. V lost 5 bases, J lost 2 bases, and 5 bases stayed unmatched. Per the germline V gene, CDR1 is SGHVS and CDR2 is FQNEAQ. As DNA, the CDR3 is TGTGCCAGCAGCGCGAGGGGGCTCACTAATGAAAAACTGTTTTTT. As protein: CASSARGLTNEKLFF. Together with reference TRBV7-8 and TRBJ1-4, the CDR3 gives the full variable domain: GAGVSQSPRYKVAKRGQDVALRCDPISGHVSLFWYQQALGQGPEFLTYFQNEAQLDKSGLPSDRFFAERPEGSVSTLKIQRTQQEDSAVYLCASSARGLTNEKLFFGSGTQLSVL.

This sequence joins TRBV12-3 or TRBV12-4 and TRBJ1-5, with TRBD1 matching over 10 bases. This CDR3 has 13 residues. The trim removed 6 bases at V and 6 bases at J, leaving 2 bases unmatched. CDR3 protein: CASRTGGIQPQHF. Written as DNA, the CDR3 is TGTGCCAGCAGGACAGGGGGCATTCAGCCCCAGCATTTT.

The CDR3 DNA reads TGTGCCAGCGCGGTGGGTCAGGGCGAGTCACCCCTCCACTTT. It is translated as CASAVGQGESPLHF. The V and J genes are TRBV3-1 (or the pseudogene TRBV3-2) and TRBJ1-6; a weak D match, TRBD1 (5 bases). The V and J ends lost 8 bases and 10 bases respectively, with 18 bases between them. This CDR3 is 14 amino acids long. The germline V gene encodes CDR1 LGHDT and CDR2 YNNKEL (reference sequence).

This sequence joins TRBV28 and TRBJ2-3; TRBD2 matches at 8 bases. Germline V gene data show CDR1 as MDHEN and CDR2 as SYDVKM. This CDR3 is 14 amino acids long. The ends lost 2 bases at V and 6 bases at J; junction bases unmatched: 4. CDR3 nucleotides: TGTGCCAGCAGTTTAAGCGGGAGTGGGGATACGCAGTATTTT. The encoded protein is CASSLSGSGDTQYF.

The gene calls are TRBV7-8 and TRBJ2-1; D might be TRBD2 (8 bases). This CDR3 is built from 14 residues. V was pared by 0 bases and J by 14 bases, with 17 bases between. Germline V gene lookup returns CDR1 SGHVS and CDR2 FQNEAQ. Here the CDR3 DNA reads TGTGCCAGCAGCTTAGCGCTAGCGGGCCAGGGGGAGTTCTTC. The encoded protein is CASSLALAGQGEFF. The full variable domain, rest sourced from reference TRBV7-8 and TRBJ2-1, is GAGVSQSPRYKVAKRGQDVALRCDPISGHVSLFWYQQALGQGPEFLTYFQNEAQLDKSGLPSDRFFAERPEGSVSTLKIQRTQQEDSAVYLCASSLALAGQGEFFGPGTRLTVL.

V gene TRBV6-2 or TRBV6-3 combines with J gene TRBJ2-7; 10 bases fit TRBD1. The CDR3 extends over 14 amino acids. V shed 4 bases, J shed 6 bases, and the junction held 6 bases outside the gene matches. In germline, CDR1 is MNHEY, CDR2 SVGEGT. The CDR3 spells CASSFGQGGREQYF. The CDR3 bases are TGTGCCAGCAGTTTCGGACAGGGGGGTCGCGAGCAGTACTTC.

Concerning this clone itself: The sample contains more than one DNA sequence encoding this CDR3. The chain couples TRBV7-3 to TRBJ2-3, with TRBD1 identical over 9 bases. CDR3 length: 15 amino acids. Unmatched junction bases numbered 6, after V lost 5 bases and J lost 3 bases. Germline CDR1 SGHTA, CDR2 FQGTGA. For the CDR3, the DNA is TGTGCCAGCAGCCCTGACAGGGGGAAGACAGATACGCAGTATTTT. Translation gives CASSPDRGKTDTQYF.

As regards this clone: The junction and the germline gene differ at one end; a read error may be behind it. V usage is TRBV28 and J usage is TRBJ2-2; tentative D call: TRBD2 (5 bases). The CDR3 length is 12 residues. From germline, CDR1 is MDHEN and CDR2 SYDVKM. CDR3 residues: CVSRERTGELFF. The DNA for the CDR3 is TGTGTCAGCCGAGAGCGGACCGGGGAGCTGTTTTTT.

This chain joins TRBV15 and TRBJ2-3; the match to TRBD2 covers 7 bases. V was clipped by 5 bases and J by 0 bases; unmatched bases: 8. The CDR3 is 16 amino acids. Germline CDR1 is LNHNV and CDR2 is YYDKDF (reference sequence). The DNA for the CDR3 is TGTGCCACCAGCTGGGGGGGGGACCTCAGCACAGATACGCAGTATTTT. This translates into CATSWGGDLSTDTQYF.

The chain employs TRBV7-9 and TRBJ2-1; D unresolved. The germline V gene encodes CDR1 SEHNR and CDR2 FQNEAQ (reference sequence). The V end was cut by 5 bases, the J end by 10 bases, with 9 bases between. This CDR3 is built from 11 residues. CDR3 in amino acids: CASSQILEQFF. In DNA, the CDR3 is TGTGCCAGCAGCCAAATTTTGGAGCAGTTCTTC.